Listed here is a single T cell receptor beta chain. This study enrolled people aged about 18 to 100 from under 25 US geographic areas. Germline V CDR1 and CDR2: SGHRS, YFSETQ. The V end lost 0 bases, the J end lost 5 bases, and 8 bases lay between the germline ends. The CDR3 loop spans 13 amino acids. This specimen belongs to a study of blood T cell repertoires in COVID-19. Across the whole study: The recovered donors of Cohort 3 showed two negative PCRs, clearance, or symptom resolution. T cells, B-cell-depleted T cells, or PBMCs supplied cDNA or gDNA.

Original handling: Cell counts per sample came from amplifying reference gene primers. Generated by immunoSEQ multiplex PCR, the TCRdb table keeps only in-frame clones and is missing some. V and J calls and clone size are given by that table; D and trimming were obtained from the DNA. The sample carries roughly 200,000 clones, around 87% recorded once. What was sequenced was PBMCs or T cells enriched from blood (not recorded which). The clonotype was recovered from a woman aged 40 to 50 in a cohort exposed to, infected with or recovered from COVID-19 (not recorded which). The rearrangement uses TRBV5-1 and TRBJ1-1, with D perhaps TRBD1 (5 bases). The CDR3 spells CASSLGSGTEAFF. DNA for the CDR3: TGCGCCAGCAGCTTGGGGTCAGGGACTGAAGCTTTCTTT.